Sequencing of this T cell receptor (beta chain) was carried out in a study of resident and recirculating memory T cells in vitiligo. General study points: Vitiligo lesions lacked a unique dominant clone, and clonality varied.

Patients' lesions had not changed for the previous 6 months. The CDR3 has 13 residues. The V end lost 2 bases, the J end lost 6 bases, and 7 bases lay between the germline ends. The germline gives CDR1 MNHNY, CDR2 SVGAGI (reference sequence). The repertoire was sequenced with immunoSEQ multiplex PCR; TCRdb's copy has only in-frame clones and lacks some. The data contain 39,000 or so clones, nearly 95% of them seen just once; the ten biggest clones take up over 3.5%. The count of this clone is one. The antigen is unknown. Sequenced sample: blood. The chain recombines TRBV6-6 with TRBJ2-2; D is possibly TRBD1 (6 bases). This clonotype was obtained from a male donor with vitiligo. CDR3 loop: CASSYRTAGELFF. CDR3 DNA: TGTGCCAGCAGTTACCGGACAGCCGGGGAGCTGTTTTTT.